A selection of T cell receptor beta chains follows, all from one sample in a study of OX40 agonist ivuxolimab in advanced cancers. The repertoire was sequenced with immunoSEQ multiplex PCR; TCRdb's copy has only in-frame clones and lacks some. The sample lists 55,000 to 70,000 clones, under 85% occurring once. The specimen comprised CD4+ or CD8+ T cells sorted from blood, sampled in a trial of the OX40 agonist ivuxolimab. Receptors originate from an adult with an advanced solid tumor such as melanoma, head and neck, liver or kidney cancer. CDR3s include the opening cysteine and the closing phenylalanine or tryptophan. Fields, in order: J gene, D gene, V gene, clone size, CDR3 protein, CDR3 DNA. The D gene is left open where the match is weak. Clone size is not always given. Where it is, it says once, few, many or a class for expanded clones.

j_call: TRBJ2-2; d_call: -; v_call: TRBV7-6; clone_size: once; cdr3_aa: CASSQWVNQGNTGELFF; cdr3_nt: TGTGCCAGCAGCCAATGGGTAAACCAGGGGAACACCGGGGAGCTGTTTTTT
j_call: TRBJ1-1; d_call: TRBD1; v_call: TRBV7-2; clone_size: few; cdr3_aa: CASSRQGSTEAFF; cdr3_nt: TGTGCCAGCAGCCGACAGGGGAGCACTGAAGCTTTCTTT
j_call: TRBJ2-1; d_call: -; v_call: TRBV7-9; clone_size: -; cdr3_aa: CASSSPHGQFF; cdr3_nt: TGTGCCAGCAGTTCCCCTCACGGGCAGTTCTTC
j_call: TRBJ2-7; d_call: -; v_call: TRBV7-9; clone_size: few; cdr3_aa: CASSLLGDEQYF; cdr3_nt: TGTGCCAGCAGCTTACTGGGGGACGAGCAGTACTTC
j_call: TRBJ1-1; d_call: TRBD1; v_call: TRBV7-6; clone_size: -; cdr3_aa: CASSWTGLSTEAFF; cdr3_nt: TGTGCCAGCAGCTGGACAGGGCTCAGCACTGAAGCTTTCTTT
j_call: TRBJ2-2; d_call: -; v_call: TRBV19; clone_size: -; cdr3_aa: CASSTHAGAGELFF; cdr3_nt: TGTGCCAGTAGTACCCACGCAGGGGCCGGGGAGCTGTTTTTT
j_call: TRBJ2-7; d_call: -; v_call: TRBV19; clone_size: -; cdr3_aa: CASGFLSEQYF; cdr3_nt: TGTGCCAGCGGTTTTTTGAGCGAGCAGTACTTC
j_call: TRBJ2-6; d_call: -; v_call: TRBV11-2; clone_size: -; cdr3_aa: CASSRGSGANVLTF; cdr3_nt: TGTGCCAGCAGCCGGGGGTCTGGGGCCAACGTCCTGACTTTC
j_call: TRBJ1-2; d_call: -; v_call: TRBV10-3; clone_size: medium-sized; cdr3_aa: CATHSNYGYTF; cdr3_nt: TGTGCCACCCATTCTAACTATGGCTACACCTTC
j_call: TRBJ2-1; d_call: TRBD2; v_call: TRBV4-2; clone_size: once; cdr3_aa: CASSQGLAGGNEQFF; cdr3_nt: TGTGCCAGCAGCCAGGGCCTAGCGGGAGGCAATGAGCAGTTCTTC
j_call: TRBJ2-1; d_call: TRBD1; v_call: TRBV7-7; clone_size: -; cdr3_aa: CASSPGTGGFEQFF; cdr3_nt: TGTGCTAGCAGCCCAGGGACAGGGGGCTTTGAGCAGTTCTTC
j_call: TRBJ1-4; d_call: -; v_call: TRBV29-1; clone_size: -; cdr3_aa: CSVAEFSEKLFF; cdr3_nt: TGCAGCGTTGCGGAATTTAGTGAAAAACTGTTTTTT
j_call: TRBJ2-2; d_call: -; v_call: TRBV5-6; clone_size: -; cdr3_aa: CASSLGGGTGELFF; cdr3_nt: TGTGCCAGCAGCTTGGGAGGGGGCACCGGGGAGCTGTTTTTT
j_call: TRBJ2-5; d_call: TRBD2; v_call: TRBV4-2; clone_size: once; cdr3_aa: CASSQATREGRETQYF; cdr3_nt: TGTGCCAGCAGCCAAGCTACGCGGGAGGGCCGCGAGACCCAGTACTTC
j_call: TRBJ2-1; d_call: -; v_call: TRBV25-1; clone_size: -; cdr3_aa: CASSGEISSYNEQFF; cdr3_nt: TGTGCCAGCAGTGGAGAGATAAGCTCCTACAATGAGCAGTTCTTC
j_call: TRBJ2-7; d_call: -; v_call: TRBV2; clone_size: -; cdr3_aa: CASSVRQSSYEQYF; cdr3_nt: TGTGCCAGCAGTGTGCGACAGAGCTCCTACGAGCAGTACTTC
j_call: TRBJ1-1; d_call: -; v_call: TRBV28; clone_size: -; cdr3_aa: CASSPLEAFF; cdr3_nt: TGTGCCAGCAGTCCCCTAGAAGCTTTCTTT
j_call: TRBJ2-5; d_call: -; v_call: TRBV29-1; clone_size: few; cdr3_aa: CSVGGLLEPQYF; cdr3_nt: TGCAGCGTTGGGGGACTCTTGGAGCCCCAGTACTTC
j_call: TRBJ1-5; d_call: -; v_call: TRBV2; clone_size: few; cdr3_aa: CASSTRGSNQPQHF; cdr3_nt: TGTGCCAGCAGCACCCGGGGCAGCAATCAGCCCCAGCATTTT
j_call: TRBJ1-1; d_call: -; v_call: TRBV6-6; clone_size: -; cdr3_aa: CASTWGRGNTEAFF; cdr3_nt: TGTGCCAGCACTTGGGGGCGCGGGAACACTGAAGCTTTCTTT
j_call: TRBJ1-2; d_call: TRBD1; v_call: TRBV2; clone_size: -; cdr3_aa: CASRGQGTLYGYTF; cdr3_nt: TGTGCCAGCAGGGGACAGGGGACTTTGTATGGCTACACCTTC
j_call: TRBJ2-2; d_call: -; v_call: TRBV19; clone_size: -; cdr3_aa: CATARGWSTGELFF; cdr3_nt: TGTGCCACTGCAAGGGGGTGGAGCACCGGGGAGCTGTTTTTT
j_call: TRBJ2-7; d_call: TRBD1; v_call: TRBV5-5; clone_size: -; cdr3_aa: CASSFGTGNYEQYF; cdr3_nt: TGTGCCAGCAGCTTCGGGACAGGGAACTACGAGCAGTACTTC
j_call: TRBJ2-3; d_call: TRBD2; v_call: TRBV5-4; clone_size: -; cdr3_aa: CASSSPTSGGAPDTQYF; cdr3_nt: TGTGCCAGCAGCTCTCCGACTAGCGGGGGGGCGCCAGATACGCAGTATTTT
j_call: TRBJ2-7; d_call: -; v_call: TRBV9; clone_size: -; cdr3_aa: CASSSTGGGEQYF; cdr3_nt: TGTGCCAGCAGCTCGACTGGAGGAGGGGAGCAGTACTTC
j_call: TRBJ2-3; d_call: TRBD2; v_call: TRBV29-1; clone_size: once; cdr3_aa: CSARLAGRDTQYF; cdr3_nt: TGCAGCGCCCGACTAGCGGGAAGAGATACGCAGTATTTT
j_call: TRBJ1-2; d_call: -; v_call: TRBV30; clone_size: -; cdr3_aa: CAWSRYKGYTF; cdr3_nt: TGTGCCTGGAGCCGGTACAAGGGCTACACCTTC
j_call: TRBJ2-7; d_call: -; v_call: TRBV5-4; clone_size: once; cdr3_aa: CASSTGLGEGGQYF; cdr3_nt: TGTGCCAGCAGCACCGGACTAGGGGAGGGGGGGCAGTACTTC
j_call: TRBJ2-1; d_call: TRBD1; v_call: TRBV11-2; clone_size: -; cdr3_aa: CASSVGQGDSHEQFF; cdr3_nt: TGTGCCAGCAGCGTCGGACAGGGCGATTCCCATGAGCAGTTCTTC
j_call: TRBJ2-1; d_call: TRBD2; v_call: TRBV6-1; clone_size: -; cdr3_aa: CALRPAGVVEQFF; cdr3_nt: TGTGCCCTAAGGCCTGCGGGGGTTGTTGAGCAGTTCTTC
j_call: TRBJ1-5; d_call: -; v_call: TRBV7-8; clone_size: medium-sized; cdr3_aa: CASSLEGFQPQHF; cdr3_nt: TGTGCCAGCAGCTTAGAGGGGTTCCAGCCCCAGCATTTT
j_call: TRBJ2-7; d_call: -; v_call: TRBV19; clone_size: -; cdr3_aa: CASNTGTSAYEQYF; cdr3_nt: TGTGCCAGTAATACCGGGACTTCTGCCTACGAGCAGTACTTC
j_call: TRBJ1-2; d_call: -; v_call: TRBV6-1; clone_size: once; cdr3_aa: CASSPRPEGLRYTF; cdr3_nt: TGTGCCAGCAGTCCCCGACCCGAGGGTTTGCGCTACACCTTC
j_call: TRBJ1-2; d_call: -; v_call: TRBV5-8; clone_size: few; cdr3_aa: CASSLQGIGTNYGYTF; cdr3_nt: TGTGCCAGCAGCTTGCAGGGTATAGGGACTAACTATGGCTACACCTTC
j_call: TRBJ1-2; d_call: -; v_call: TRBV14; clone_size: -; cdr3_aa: CASSQTVRDKNYGYTF; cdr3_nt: TGTGCCAGCAGCCAAACTGTCCGGGACAAGAACTATGGCTACACCTTC
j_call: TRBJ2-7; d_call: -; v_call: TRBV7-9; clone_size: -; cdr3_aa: CASSVGLAGPYEQYF; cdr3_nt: TGTGCCAGCAGCGTAGGTCTGGCGGGACCCTACGAGCAGTACTTC
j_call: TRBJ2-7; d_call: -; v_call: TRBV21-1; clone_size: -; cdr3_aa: CASSKYGTGNQIESYEQYF; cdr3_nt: TGTGCCAGCAGCAAATATGGGACAGGTAATCAAATTGAGTCCTACGAGCAGTACTTC
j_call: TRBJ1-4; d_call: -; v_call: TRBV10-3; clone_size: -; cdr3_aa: CAIGQPNEKLFF; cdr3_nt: TGTGCCATCGGACAGCCTAATGAAAAACTGTTTTTT
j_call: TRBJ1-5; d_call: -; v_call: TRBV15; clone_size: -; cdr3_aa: CATSSQNSNQPQHF; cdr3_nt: TGTGCCACCAGTAGTCAAAATAGCAATCAGCCCCAGCATTTT
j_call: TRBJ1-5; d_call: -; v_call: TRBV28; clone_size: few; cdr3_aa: CASSSPGRLNQPQHF; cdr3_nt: TGTGCCAGCAGTTCCCCGGGACGGTTGAATCAGCCCCAGCATTTT
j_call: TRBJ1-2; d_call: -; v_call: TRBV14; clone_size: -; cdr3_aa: CASSQGPQARDGYTF; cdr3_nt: TGTGCCAGCAGCCAAGGGCCCCAGGCCCGGGATGGCTACACCTTC
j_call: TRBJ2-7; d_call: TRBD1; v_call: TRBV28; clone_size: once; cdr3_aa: CASSLSPPARTGGSITYEQYF; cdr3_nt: TGTGCCAGCAGTTTATCTCCTCCTGCTCGGACAGGGGGCTCTATCACCTACGAGCAGTACTTC
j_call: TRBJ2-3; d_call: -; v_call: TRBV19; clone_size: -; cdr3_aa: CASSMTDHYAHTQYF; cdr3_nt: TGTGCCAGTAGTATGACAGACCACTATGCTCATACGCAGTATTTT